The present TCR beta chain was sequenced within a study of blood T cell repertoires in COVID-19. The germline V gene encodes CDR1 ENHRY and CDR2 SYGVKD. The CDR3 has 13 amino acids. Trimming removed 7 bases at V and 14 bases at J, with 18 bases between. This clone was recorded only once. Original processing methods: Scientists estimated how many nucleated cells there were by amplifying reference gene primers. Clones were read by immunoSEQ multiplex PCR, and TCRdb kept only the in-frame ones, dropping some. Clonal size and the V and J genes are those of that table, whereas D and trimming came from the DNA. The sample contains some 230,000 clones, approximately 80% of which appear only once.

Material: PBMCs or T cells enriched from blood (not recorded which). The genes are TRBV10-3 and TRBJ1-6; no reliable D call. The sequence was collected from a woman aged 40-49 years with acute COVID-19. This chain's CDR3 is CAIMIAVERTLHF. The CDR3 coding sequence is TGTGCCATCATGATTGCGGTCGAACGTACCCTCCACTTT.